The 7 T cell receptor beta chains listed next were all sequenced from one sample in a study of T cell responses to AZD1222 COVID-19 vaccine. Data came from immunoSEQ multiplex PCR; TCRdb stores just in-frame clones and leaves some out. The sample has 150,000 or so clones, 90% to 95% seen once. The sequencing used peripheral blood, collected 28 days after the second AZD1222 dose. Every receptor here comes from an adult who received the AZD1222 COVID-19 vaccine.

The gene calls are TRBV23-1 and TRBJ2-1, with unresolved D. TRBV23-1 is reported as an ORF; its role is uncertain. The CDR3 runs 10 residues. Trimming shortened V by 4 bases and J by 9 bases, and 4 bases separated the two germline ends. CDR3 sequence: CASSLSEQFF. The CDR3 DNA reads TGCGCCAGCAGTCTGAGTGAGCAGTTCTTC.

This chain joins TRBV6-5 and TRBJ1-1, with D tentatively TRBD1 (6 bases). V was pared by 6 bases and J by 4 bases, with 12 bases between. There are 13 residues in the CDR3. Looked up from germline, CDR1 is MNHEY and CDR2 is SVGAGI. For the CDR3, the DNA is TGTGCCAGCAGACAGGGCGACGGCACTGAAGCTTTCTTT. Translated, it gives CASRQGDGTEAFF.

The chain combines TRBV6-1 with TRBJ1-6, with D possibly TRBD1 on 6 matching bases. CDR1 and CDR2 (germline): MNHNS, SASEGT. The V end lost 3 bases, the J end lost 4 bases, and 10 bases lay between the germline ends. This CDR3 is 15 amino acids long. CDR3 DNA sequence: TGTGCCAGCAGTGAGGGTGGGACATATAATTCACCCCTCCACTTT. This encodes CASSEGGTYNSPLHF.

The rearrangement joins TRBV4-1 to TRBJ1-1; no clear D gene. The V end lost 4 bases, the J end lost 3 bases, and 12 bases lay between the germline ends. The CDR3 sequence is 14 residues long. Germline V gene sequence: CDR1 MGHRA, CDR2 YSYEKL. This chain's CDR3 is CASSPIGVHTEAFF. CDR3 DNA sequence: TGCGCCAGCAGCCCTATCGGAGTTCACACTGAAGCTTTCTTT.

The rearrangement uses TRBV9 and TRBJ2-7, with D perhaps matching TRBD1 or TRBD2 (6 bases each). This CDR3 is built from 14 residues. Between the trimmed V and J ends, which lost 0 bases and 3 bases, there was a span of 10 bases. CDR1 and CDR2 from the germline V gene are SGDLS and YYNGEE. The CDR3: CASSVGGANYEQYF. In DNA, the CDR3 is TGTGCCAGCAGCGTAGGGGGGGCAAACTACGAGCAGTACTTC.

DNA of the CDR3: TGTGCCAGCAGCCCCGGGGGGTTCGGAAACACCATATATTTT. Translated, it gives CASSPGGFGNTIYF. The chain couples TRBV9 to TRBJ1-3; the D gene is possibly TRBD1 (5 bases). Trimming pared 4 bases from V and 4 bases from J, leaving 12 bases between. The germline gives CDR1 SGDLS, CDR2 YYNGEE. This CDR3 has 14 residues.

This clone occurred once. The chain is built from TRBV7-2 and TRBJ2-1; 9 nucleotides align to TRBD2. J lost 9 bases, V lost 4 bases, and 16 bases had no gene match. From germline, CDR1 is SGHTA and CDR2 FQGNSA. This CDR3 spans 17 amino acids. The DNA for the CDR3 is TGTGCCAGCAGCTCCGTTCTTCGCGGGGGGGACCTGAGTGAGCAGTTCTTC. Translation gives CASSSVLRGGDLSEQFF.